This T cell receptor (beta chain) was observed in a study of T cell responses to AZD1222 COVID-19 vaccine. Here immunoSEQ multiplex PCR was the method, and the copy in TCRdb shows in-frame clones only, minus some. The table includes about 110,000 clones, 86% detected once. CDR1 LGHDT and CDR2 YNNKEL come from the germline V gene (reference sequence). CDR3 size: 14 residues. The V end lost 3 bases, the J end lost 8 bases, and 16 bases lay between the germline ends. The material was peripheral blood, obtained on day 0 of AZD1222 vaccination. This TCR was recovered from an adult in good health. The chain recombines TRBV3-1 (or the pseudogene TRBV3-2) with TRBJ1-2; perhaps TRBD1 as D (5 bases). The CDR3 nucleotides read TGTGCCAGCAGCCATCCTGAGCCAGGGAGAGGCTACACCTTC. This gives the protein CASSHPEPGRGYTF.